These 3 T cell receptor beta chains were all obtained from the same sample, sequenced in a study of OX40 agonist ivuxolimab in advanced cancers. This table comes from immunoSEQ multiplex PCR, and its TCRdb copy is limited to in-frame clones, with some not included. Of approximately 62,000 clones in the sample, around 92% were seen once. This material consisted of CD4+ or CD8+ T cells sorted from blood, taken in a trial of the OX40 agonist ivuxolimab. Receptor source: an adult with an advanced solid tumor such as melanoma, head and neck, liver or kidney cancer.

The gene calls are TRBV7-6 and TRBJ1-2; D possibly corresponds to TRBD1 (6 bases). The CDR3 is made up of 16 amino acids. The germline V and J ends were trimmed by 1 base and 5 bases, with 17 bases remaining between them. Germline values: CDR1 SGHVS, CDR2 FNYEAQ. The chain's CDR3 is CASSLESDSSYYGYTF. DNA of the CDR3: TGTGCCAGCAGCTTAGAGTCGGACAGCTCCTATTATGGCTACACCTTC.

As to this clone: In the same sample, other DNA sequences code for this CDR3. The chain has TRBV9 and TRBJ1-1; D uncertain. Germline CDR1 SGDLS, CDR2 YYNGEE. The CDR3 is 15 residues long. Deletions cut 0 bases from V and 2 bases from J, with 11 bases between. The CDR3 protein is CASSVDVETNTEAFF. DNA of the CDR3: TGTGCCAGCAGCGTAGATGTAGAGACTAACACTGAAGCTTTCTTT.

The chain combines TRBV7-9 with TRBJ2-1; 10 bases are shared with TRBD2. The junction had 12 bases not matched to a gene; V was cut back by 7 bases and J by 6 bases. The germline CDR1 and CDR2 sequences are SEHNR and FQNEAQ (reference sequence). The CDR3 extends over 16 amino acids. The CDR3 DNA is TGTGCCAGCAAATTGGGGTCTAGCGGGAGTTTCAATGAGCAGTTCTTC. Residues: CASKLGSSGSFNEQFF.